These T cell receptor beta chains were read from a single sample in a study of blood T cell repertoires in COVID-19. Method: immunoSEQ multiplex PCR; TCRdb's copy keeps in-frame clones and lacks some. Here the sample spans hundreds of thousands of clones, nearly 90% being singletons. What was sequenced was peripheral blood. The receptors stem from a man aged 18 to 29 with active or convalescent COVID-19. Both conserved end residues are part of each CDR3. D genes are given only for firm matches. Clone size is not always given. Where it is, it says once, few, many or a class for expanded clones.

clone size	V gene	D gene	J gene	CDR3 protein	CDR3 DNA
NA	TRBV7-2	NA	TRBJ1-1	CASSLAHGFRAFF	TGTGCCAGCAGCTTAGCGCACGGTTTCCGCGCTTTCTTT
NA	TRBV9	NA	TRBJ1-3	CASSVGAGEGNTIYF	TGTGCCAGCAGCGTAGGGGCAGGGGAAGGAAACACCATATATTTT
NA	TRBV10-3	NA	TRBJ1-1	CAISESQGNTEAFF	TGTGCCATCAGTGAGTCGCAGGGGAACACTGAAGCTTTCTTT
NA	TRBV6-5	TRBD2	TRBJ2-1	CASSSGTSAGGEQFF	TGTGCCAGCAGTTCCGGGACTAGCGCCGGGGGTGAGCAGTTCTTC
NA	TRBV27	TRBD1	TRBJ2-7	CASSLRTGVSSYEQYF	TGTGCCAGCAGCCTAAGGACAGGGGTCAGCTCCTACGAGCAGTACTTC
NA	TRBV5-1	NA	TRBJ1-1	CASSPLGGVNTEAFF	TGCGCCAGCAGCCCCCTGGGGGGGGTTAACACTGAAGCTTTCTTT
NA	TRBV28	NA	TRBJ2-4	CASSPRGSGASAKNIQYF	TGTGCCAGCAGTCCCCGGGGTAGCGGAGCGTCTGCCAAAAACATTCAGTACTTC
NA	TRBV10-3	NA	TRBJ1-5	CAISLDGINQPQHF	TGTGCCATCAGTTTAGACGGGATCAATCAGCCCCAGCATTTT
NA	TRBV28	TRBD1	TRBJ1-1	CASSNRDRGQAEAFF	TGTGCCAGCAGTAATCGGGACAGGGGGCAGGCTGAAGCTTTCTTT
NA	TRBV11-3	TRBD1	TRBJ2-7	CASSILEQGIYEQYF	TGTGCCAGCAGCATCCTAGAACAGGGGATCTACGAGCAGTACTTC
NA	TRBV7-2	NA	TRBJ1-4	CASSNGGNEKLFF	TGTGCCAGCAGCAACGGGGGGAATGAAAAACTGTTTTTT
NA	TRBV7-9	TRBD1	TRBJ1-2	CASSFGTGTGYTF	TGTGCCAGCAGCTTCGGGACAGGGACTGGCTACACCTTC
NA	TRBV3-1/TRBV3-2	TRBD2	TRBJ2-3	CASSPRAQLAGGNLKDTQYF	TGTGCCAGCAGCCCCCGAGCCCAACTAGCGGGGGGTAACTTAAAAGATACGCAGTATTTT
once	TRBV6-1	TRBD2	TRBJ2-7	CASSEGLAGLSYEQYF	TGTGCCAGCAGTGAGGGACTAGCGGGCCTTTCCTACGAGCAGTACTTC
few	TRBV18	NA	TRBJ1-3	CASTEMGNTIYF	TGTGCCAGCACAGAGATGGGAAACACCATATATTTT
NA	TRBV5-1	TRBD2	TRBJ2-3	CASSLVGLVVDTQYF	TGCGCCAGCAGCTTGGTGGGACTAGTCGTAGATACGCAGTATTTT
NA	TRBV12-3/TRBV12-4	NA	TRBJ1-5	CASSRNQPQHF	TGTGCCAGCAGTCGTAATCAGCCCCAGCATTTT
few	TRBV6-1	NA	TRBJ1-2	CASSEGRASYTF	TGTGCCAGCAGTGAAGGCAGGGCTAGCTACACCTTC
NA	TRBV5-3	TRBD1	TRBJ2-7	CARSLSSSETGGPEQYF	TGTGCCAGAAGCTTGAGCTCGTCTGAGACAGGGGGCCCCGAGCAGTACTTC
NA	TRBV28	TRBD1	TRBJ1-4	CASSPPRGRRQKLFF	TGTGCCAGCAGTCCACCGAGGGGGCGCAGGCAAAAACTGTTTTTT
NA	TRBV20-1	TRBD2	TRBJ2-7	CSASSAGTTTYEQYF	TGCAGTGCTAGTTCTGCCGGGACTACCACCTACGAGCAGTACTTC
NA	TRBV29-1	NA	TRBJ2-1	CSAILTSFAYNEQFF	TGCAGCGCAATACTCACTAGCTTTGCCTACAATGAGCAGTTCTTC
NA	TRBV18	NA	TRBJ1-2	CASSPGAGVTYTF	TGTGCCAGCTCACCGGGAGCGGGGGTGACCTATACCTTC
NA	TRBV7-2	TRBD2	TRBJ2-7	CASSLREGLFEQYF	TGTGCCAGCAGCTTGCGGGAGGGCCTGTTCGAGCAGTACTTC
NA	TRBV5-6	NA	TRBJ1-1	CASSLRVRFFSPNTEAFF	TGTGCCAGCAGCTTGCGGGTGCGTTTCTTCAGCCCAAACACTGAAGCTTTCTTT
NA	TRBV5-5	NA	TRBJ1-1	CASSYSGNTEAFF	TGTGCCAGCAGCTACTCAGGGAACACTGAAGCTTTCTTT
NA	TRBV5-1	TRBD2	TRBJ2-1	CASSAGTSGRAPGAYNEQFF	TGCGCCAGCAGCGCCGGAACTAGCGGGAGGGCCCCAGGCGCCTACAATGAGCAGTTCTTC
NA	TRBV27	NA	TRBJ1-1	CASSLRSRQILNTEAFF	TGTGCCAGCAGTTTACGGTCCCGACAGATACTGAACACTGAAGCTTTCTTT
NA	TRBV10-3	TRBD1	TRBJ2-7	CAISPGTGSYEQYF	TGTGCCATCAGTCCCGGGACAGGGTCCTACGAGCAGTACTTC